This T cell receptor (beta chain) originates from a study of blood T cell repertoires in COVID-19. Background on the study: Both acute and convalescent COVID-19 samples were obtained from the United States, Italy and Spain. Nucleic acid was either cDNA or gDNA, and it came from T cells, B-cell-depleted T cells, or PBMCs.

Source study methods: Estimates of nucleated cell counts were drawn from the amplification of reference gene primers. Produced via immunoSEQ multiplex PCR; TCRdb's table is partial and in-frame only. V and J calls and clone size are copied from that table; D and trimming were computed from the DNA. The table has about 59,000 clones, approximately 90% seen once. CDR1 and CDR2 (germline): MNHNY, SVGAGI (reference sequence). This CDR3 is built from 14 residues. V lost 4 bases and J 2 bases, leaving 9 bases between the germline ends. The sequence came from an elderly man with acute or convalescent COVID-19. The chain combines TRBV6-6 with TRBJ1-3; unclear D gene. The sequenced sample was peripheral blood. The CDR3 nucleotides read TGTGCCAGCAGTTTCTGGAGGACTGGAAACACCATATATTTT. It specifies CASSFWRTGNTIYF.